This T cell receptor beta chain was identified in a study of chemoradiotherapy in HPV16-positive cancers. Findings of the study overall: Better recurrence-free survival went with HPV-responsive T-cell expansion in HPV16-positive patients. Candidate HPV-specific clones and E7-related TCR motifs grew in tumor during treatment.

Over chemoradiotherapy, repertoires were sampled more than once. Note on this clone: Its matching antigen is unknown.

Trimming removed 5 bases at V and 0 bases at J, with 7 bases between. The CDR3 has 13 amino acids. The germline V gene has CDR1 SNHLY and CDR2 FYNNEI. Here immunoSEQ multiplex PCR was the method, and the copy in TCRdb shows in-frame clones only, minus some. The sample has under 70,000 clones; around nine tenths are singletons. The material sequenced was blood, taken from a patient who underwent chemoradiotherapy. The chain recombines TRBV2 with TRBJ1-1; unclear D gene. The clonotype was recovered from a human donor with HPV-associated anogenital cancer. The CDR3 DNA reads TGTGCCAGCAGTCGACGGATGAACACTGAAGCTTTCTTT. The encoded protein is CASSRRMNTEAFF.